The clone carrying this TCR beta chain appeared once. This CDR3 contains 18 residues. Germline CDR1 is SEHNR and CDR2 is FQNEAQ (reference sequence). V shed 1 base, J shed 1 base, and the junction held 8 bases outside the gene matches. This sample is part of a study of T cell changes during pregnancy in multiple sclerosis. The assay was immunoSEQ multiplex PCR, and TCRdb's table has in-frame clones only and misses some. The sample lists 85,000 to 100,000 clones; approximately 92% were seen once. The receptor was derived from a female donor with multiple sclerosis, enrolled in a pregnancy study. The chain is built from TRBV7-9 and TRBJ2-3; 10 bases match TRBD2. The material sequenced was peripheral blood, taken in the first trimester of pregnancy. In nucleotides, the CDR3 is TGTGCCAGCAGCTTAGGTCTAGCGGGAGACGGGGGCACAGATACGCAGTATTTT. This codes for CASSLGLAGDGGTDTQYF.